These 30 T cell receptor beta chains were all obtained from the same sample, sequenced in a study of shared clonotypes between healthy human individuals. Here immunoSEQ multiplex PCR was the method, and the copy in TCRdb shows in-frame clones only, minus some. Of some 500,000 clones detected, about 96% appear once; the ten largest clones hold about 0.06%. Sequenced input: naive CD4+ T cells sorted from blood. Subset denoted: CD45RA+ positively selected. The receptors shown here come from a woman aged 25 to 39 in good health.

CDR3 sequence reads: CASSDGRLNTQYF. The CDR3 DNA is TGTGCCAGCAGTGACGGACGTCTCAATACGCAGTATTTT. The chain joins TRBV6-4 to TRBJ2-3; D uncertain. Germline CDR1 reads MRHNA; CDR2 reads SNTAGT. The length of the CDR3 is 13 residues. The V and J ends lost 2 bases and 7 bases respectively, with 10 bases between them.

The rearrangement joins TRBV18 to TRBJ2-7; D gene uncertain. CDR3 length: 17 amino acids. Trimming left V 3 bases short and J 5 bases short, with 23 bases between. Germline V gene lookup returns CDR1 KGHSH and CDR2 LQKENI. The CDR3 region has the DNA TGTGCCAGCTCACCGGTTAATCGACTTCCTGCTAGAGACGAGCAGTACTTC. It yields the protein CASSPVNRLPARDEQYF.

V usage is TRBV19 and J usage is TRBJ2-1; 9 nucleotides align to TRBD2. The germline CDR1 and CDR2 sequences are LNHDA and SQIVND (reference sequence). The CDR3 length is 15 residues. Trimming took 7 bases from V and 4 from J; bases not matched to a gene: 8. CDR3 sequence (DNA): TGTGCCAGTATGGCCCCGCTAGCGGGGTACAATGAGCAGTTCTTC. Translation gives CASMAPLAGYNEQFF.

Only one count was recorded for this clone. This chain joins TRBV7-6 and TRBJ2-7, with 10 bases lining up with TRBD2. CDR1 is SGHVS, CDR2 FNYEAQ, per germline. J was trimmed by 3 bases and V by 2 bases; bases with no gene match: 13. The CDR3 loop spans 18 amino acids. CDR3 coding DNA: TGTGCCAGCAGCTTAAGTACCCTAGCGGGAGCGAAGGGCTACGAGCAGTACTTC. Translating gives CASSLSTLAGAKGYEQYF. The entire variable domain, with the rest obtained from reference TRBV7-6 and TRBJ2-7, is as follows: GAGVSQSPRYKVTKRGQDVALRCDPISGHVSLYWYRQALGQGPEFLTYFNYEAQQDKSGLPNDRFSAERPEGSISTLTIQRTEQRDSAMYRCASSLSTLAGAKGYEQYFGPGTRLTVT.

The chain is built from TRBV7-9 and TRBJ2-7; D is uncertain. This CDR3 has 12 amino acids. Trimming stripped 5 bases from V and 2 bases from J, with 7 bases between. Looked up from germline, CDR1 is SEHNR and CDR2 is FQNEAQ (reference sequence). The CDR3 bases are TGTGCCAGCAGCCCAGGACCCTACGAGCAGTACTTC. This codes for CASSPGPYEQYF.

DNA for the CDR3: TGTGCCAGCAGGCTGGGACAGAACTACGAGCAGTACTTC. Its translation: CASRLGQNYEQYF. This rearrangement joins TRBV28 to TRBJ2-7, with TRBD1 matching over 7 bases. The CDR3 runs 13 residues. CDR1 and CDR2 from the germline V gene are MDHEN and SYDVKM. V lost 6 bases to trimming and J lost 3 bases; unmatched junction nucleotides: 5.

V usage is TRBV2 and J usage is TRBJ1-1; D remains ambiguous. Germline CDR1 reads SNHLY; CDR2 reads FYNNEI. V was clipped by 9 bases and J by 2 bases, with 13 bases between them. CDR3 length equals 13 residues. The CDR3 reads CASLDGYNTEAFF. CDR3 DNA: TGTGCCAGTTTGGACGGATATAACACTGAAGCTTTCTTT.

In its sample, this clone was seen a few times. The chain is built from TRBV18 and TRBJ1-1; no definite D call. Germline CDR1 KGHSH, CDR2 LQKENI. Trimming shortened V by 2 bases and J by 1 base, and 8 bases separated the two germline ends. The CDR3 has 14 residues. The CDR3 nucleotides are TGTGCCAGCTCACCAGGTCTGCAGAACACTGAAGCTTTCTTT. Translating it yields CASSPGLQNTEAFF.

The J gene is TRBJ2-3, the V gene TRBV7-9; TRBD1 agrees at 7 bases. CDR1 is SEHNR, CDR2 FQNEAQ, per germline (reference sequence). V shed 5 bases and J 10 bases; nucleotides not matched to a gene: 9. The CDR3 loop spans 13 amino acids. The CDR3 reads CASSILTGAAQYF. CDR3 DNA sequence: TGTGCCAGCAGCATCCTCACAGGGGCGGCGCAGTATTTT.

The V call is TRBV13, the J call TRBJ2-3, with D uncertain. Germline assignment: CDR1 PRHDT and CDR2 FYEKMQ (reference sequence). This CDR3 is 14 amino acids long. V dropped 8 bases and J dropped 2 bases, with 14 bases sitting between them. The CDR3 DNA reads TGTGCCAGCCGAGAGGAACCTTACACAGATACGCAGTATTTT. Protein: CASREEPYTDTQYF.

Written as DNA, the CDR3 is TGTGCCATCAGTCCCGAGGTACCCGGGACAGGCAATCAGCCCCAGCATTTT. Translation: CAISPEVPGTGNQPQHF. This rearrangement joins TRBV10-3 to TRBJ1-5; TRBD1 agrees at 7 bases. CDR3 length equals 17 residues. Germline trimming cut 5 bases from V and 2 bases from J; bases unmatched to any gene: 12. The V gene's germline CDR1 is ENHRY and CDR2 SYGVKD.

The rearrangement uses TRBV28 and TRBJ2-7; 9 positions match TRBD2. CDR3 length equals 14 residues. V shed 7 bases and J 4 bases; nucleotides not matched to a gene: 8. Per germline, CDR1 MDHEN and CDR2 SYDVKM. The CDR3 nucleotides are TGTGCCAGCACCTTGGGCGGGAGGGCGTACGAGCAGTACTTC. Its translation: CASTLGGRAYEQYF. Variable domain in full (rest from reference TRBV28 and TRBJ2-7): DVKVTQSSRYLVKRTGEKVFLECVQDMDHENMFWYRQDPGLGLRLIYFSYDVKMKEKGDIPEGYSVSREKKERFSLILESASTNQTSMYLCASTLGGRAYEQYFGPGTRLTVT.

The V call is TRBV10-3, the J call TRBJ1-5; D is ambiguous. This CDR3 has 13 amino acids. Per the germline V gene, CDR1 is ENHRY and CDR2 is SYGVKD. V lost 5 bases and J 3 bases, leaving 8 bases between the germline ends. The CDR3 loop reads CAISIGDNQPQHF. DNA for the CDR3: TGTGCCATCAGTATCGGAGACAATCAGCCCCAGCATTTT.

The chain joins TRBV19 to TRBJ2-2, with 11 bases lining up with TRBD2. Germline V gives CDR1 LNHDA, CDR2 SQIVND (reference sequence). The V and J ends lost 5 bases and 6 bases, in that order; junction bases with no gene match: 8. There are 16 residues in the CDR3. Written as DNA, the CDR3 is TGTGCCAGTAGTCTCATAGCGGGAGGGAGGCCCGGGGAGCTGTTTTTT. Its protein is CASSLIAGGRPGELFF. The full variable domain, completed using reference TRBV19 and TRBJ2-2, is DGGITQSPKYLFRKEGQNVTLSCEQNLNHDAMYWYRQDPGQGLRLIYYSQIVNDFQKGDIAEGYSVSREKKESFPLTVTSAQKNPTAFYLCASSLIAGGRPGELFFGEGSRLTVL.

This clone occurred once. V and J are TRBV5-4 and TRBJ2-5; D gene unclear. The germline gives CDR1 SGHNT, CDR2 YYREEE (reference sequence). The V and J ends lost 1 base and 0 bases respectively, with 10 bases between them. The CDR3 has 15 amino acids. The CDR3 loop reads CASSLYPWNQETQYF. The CDR3, as DNA: TGTGCCAGCAGCTTGTATCCCTGGAACCAAGAGACCCAGTACTTC. The full variable domain, in which reference TRBV5-4 and TRBJ2-5 provide the parts outside the CDR3, is ETGVTQSPTHLIKTRGQQVTLRCSSQSGHNTVSWYQQALGQGPQFIFQYYREEENGRGNFPPRFSGLQFPNYSSELNVNALELDDSALYLCASSLYPWNQETQYFGPGTRLLVL.

The rearrangement uses TRBV15 and TRBJ2-2, with D perhaps TRBD2 (6 bases). The germline CDR1 and CDR2 sequences are LNHNV and YYDKDF (reference sequence). Trimming pared 0 bases from V and 1 base from J, leaving 27 bases between. The CDR3 length is 22 residues. The DNA of the CDR3 is TGTGCCACCAGCAGAGATGGGCCCCCGGGACTCAAAAAGAGAAAGAACACCGGGGAGCTGTTTTTT. It translates to CATSRDGPPGLKKRKNTGELFF. Combining the CDR3 with reference TRBV15 and TRBJ2-2 gives the whole variable domain DAMVIQNPRYQVTQFGKPVTLSCSQTLNHNVMYWYQQKSSQAPKLLFHYYDKDFNNEADTPDNFQSRRPNTSFCFLDIRSPGLGDTAMYLCATSRDGPPGLKKRKNTGELFFGEGSRLTVL.

This clone has only one observation. The chain is built from TRBV28 and TRBJ2-3, with TRBD1 matching 8 bases. Looked up from germline, CDR1 is MDHEN and CDR2 is SYDVKM. V gave up 2 bases and J gave up 4 bases; unmatched junction bases: 11. This CDR3 has 17 amino acids. This CDR3 reads CASSLVSAGGVADTQYF. The CDR3 DNA sequence: TGTGCCAGCAGTTTAGTGAGTGCAGGGGGCGTTGCAGATACGCAGTATTTT.

The genes are TRBV5-3 and TRBJ1-2; D not certain. TRBV5-3 is noted as an ORF with a role that remains uncertain. This CDR3 has 12 amino acids. V lost 4 bases to trimming and J lost 9 bases, with 13 bases between them. This CDR3 is CARSGRSKSYTF. The CDR3 nucleotides are TGTGCCAGAAGCGGGCGATCGAAGAGCTACACCTTC.

V usage is TRBV9 and J usage is TRBJ2-1; 7 bases map to TRBD1. CDR1 is SGDLS and CDR2 is YYNGEE in the germline V gene. With V trimmed by 0 bases and J by 3 bases, 6 bases remained unmatched. This CDR3 comprises 16 residues. CDR3 loop: CASSVVGTGDYNEQFF. Written as DNA, the CDR3 is TGTGCCAGCAGCGTAGTAGGTACAGGGGACTACAATGAGCAGTTCTTC.

The chain joins TRBV18 to TRBJ2-3; D assignment may be TRBD1 or TRBD2 (5 bases each). The CDR3 loop spans 16 amino acids. Germline loops: CDR1 KGHSH, CDR2 LQKENI. The V end was cut by 1 base, the J end by 4 bases, with 15 bases between. The CDR3 is CASSPQGPITPDTQYF. The CDR3 DNA reads TGTGCCAGCTCACCACAGGGACCCATTACCCCAGATACGCAGTATTTT.

The chain employs TRBV28 and TRBJ2-3; 8 bases are a match to TRBD1. The ends lost 5 bases at V and 2 bases at J; junction bases unmatched: 6. The CDR3 length is 15 residues. Germline V CDR1 and CDR2: MDHEN, SYDVKM. The CDR3 loop is CASSTGGQTTDTQYF. In DNA, the CDR3 is TGTGCCAGCAGTACAGGGGGGCAGACCACAGATACGCAGTATTTT. Full variable domain (rest looked up from reference TRBV28 and TRBJ2-3): DVKVTQSSRYLVKRTGEKVFLECVQDMDHENMFWYRQDPGLGLRLIYFSYDVKMKEKGDIPEGYSVSREKKERFSLILESASTNQTSMYLCASSTGGQTTDTQYFGPGTRLTVL.

V is TRBV19 and J is TRBJ1-2, with 11 bases aligning to TRBD1. The CDR3 has 14 amino acids. Germline CDR1 and CDR2: LNHDA and SQIVND (reference sequence). V gave up 7 bases and J gave up 5 bases; unmatched junction bases: 6. CDR3: CASTRDRGSYGYTF. The CDR3 region has the DNA TGTGCCAGTACCAGGGACAGGGGGTCTTATGGCTACACCTTC.

In regard to this clone: Additional DNA sequences in this sample encode the identical CDR3. The CDR3 spells CASSLDRVHEQYF. The CDR3 nucleotides are TGTGCCAGCAGTTTAGACAGGGTCCACGAGCAGTACTTC. This rearrangement joins TRBV28 to TRBJ2-7; 7 bases match TRBD1. The CDR3 loop spans 13 amino acids. The V gene's germline CDR1 is MDHEN and CDR2 SYDVKM. V shed 2 bases, J shed 5 bases, and the junction held 3 bases outside the gene matches.

This chain links TRBV23-1 with TRBJ2-1, with D perhaps TRBD1 (5 bases). TRBV23-1 is an open reading frame, and its role is uncertain. Trimming cost V 11 bases and J 6 bases, with 29 bases left between them. The CDR3 has 17 amino acids. CDR3 loop: CAQQGRATRKTSNEQFF. The CDR3 DNA reads TGCGCCCAGCAGGGAAGGGCTACTCGCAAAACCTCCAATGAGCAGTTCTTC.

This clone was seen a handful of times. This sequence joins TRBV9 and TRBJ1-1; the match to TRBD1 covers 9 bases. Germline assignment: CDR1 SGDLS and CDR2 YYNGEE. The CDR3 runs to 15 residues. V was pared by 3 bases and J by 5 bases, with 8 bases of the junction left unmatched. DNA of the CDR3: TGTGCCAGCAGCGCGTTGGGACAGGGTGAAACTGAAGCTTTCTTT. Translation gives CASSALGQGETEAFF. The whole variable domain, filled in from reference TRBV9 and TRBJ1-1, reads DSGVTQTPKHLITATGQRVTLRCSPRSGDLSVYWYQQSLDQGLQFLIQYYNGEERAKGNILERFSAQQFPDLHSELNLSSLELGDSALYFCASSALGQGETEAFFGQGTRLTVV.

This chain connects TRBV11-2 to TRBJ1-5; possibly TRBD1 for D (5 bases). Trimming shortened V by 5 bases and J by 7 bases, and 21 bases separated the two germline ends. Germline lookup yields CDR1 SGHAT and CDR2 FQNNGV. The CDR3 totals 16 residues. The CDR3 sequence: CASSPTGEGNHQPQHF. In DNA form, the CDR3 reads TGTGCCAGCAGCCCCACGGGGGAAGGGAATCACCAGCCCCAGCATTTT.

The V and J genes are TRBV6-6 and TRBJ2-1; D is perhaps TRBD2 (5 bases). CDR3 length: 15 amino acids. The ends were cut back, 3 bases at V and 4 bases at J, with 13 bases in the middle. Germline lookup yields CDR1 MNHNY and CDR2 SVGAGI (reference sequence). For the CDR3, the DNA is TGTGCCAGCAGTTATGGAGCGGCCAAATACAATGAGCAGTTCTTC. Its protein is CASSYGAAKYNEQFF.

V usage is TRBV28 and J usage is TRBJ1-6, with 7 nucleotides matching TRBD1. The CDR3 spans 14 residues. The V gene end was trimmed by 6 bases and the J gene end by 7 bases; junction bases not matched to a gene: 6. CDR1 is MDHEN and CDR2 is SYDVKM in the germline V gene. Written as DNA, the CDR3 is TGTGCCAGCAGACCCGGGACAGCAAATTCACCCCTCCACTTT. Translating it yields CASRPGTANSPLHF. Variable domain in full (rest from reference TRBV28 and TRBJ1-6): DVKVTQSSRYLVKRTGEKVFLECVQDMDHENMFWYRQDPGLGLRLIYFSYDVKMKEKGDIPEGYSVSREKKERFSLILESASTNQTSMYLCASRPGTANSPLHFGNGTRLTVT.

The rearrangement uses TRBV7-3 and TRBJ1-2, with 7 bases matching TRBD1. The V gene's germline CDR1 is SGHTA and CDR2 FQGTGA. The CDR3 runs 13 residues. J lost 4 bases, V lost 5 bases, and 4 bases had no gene match. Here the CDR3 DNA reads TGTGCCAGCAGCGACCGACAGGGCTATGGCTACACCTTC. Its translation: CASSDRQGYGYTF. Combining the CDR3 with reference TRBV7-3 and TRBJ1-2 gives the whole variable domain GAGVSQTPSNKVTEKGKYVELRCDPISGHTALYWYRQSLGQGPEFLIYFQGTGAADDSGLPNDRFFAVRPEGSVSTLKIQRTERGDSAVYLCASSDRQGYGYTFGSGTRLTVV.

The chain couples TRBV27 to TRBJ2-7; the match to TRBD2 covers 14 bases. After removal of 4 bases from V and 4 bases from J, the junction contained 3 bases not matched to a gene. Germline V gene data show CDR1 as MNHEY and CDR2 as SMNVEV (reference sequence). CDR3 length: 15 residues. CDR3 in DNA: TGTGCCAGCAGTTCGGGACTAGCGGGAGTTTACGAGCAGTACTTC. This sequence encodes CASSSGLAGVYEQYF.